Listed below are T cell receptor beta chains from one sample, sequenced in a study of blood T cell repertoires in COVID-19. Method: immunoSEQ multiplex PCR; TCRdb's copy keeps in-frame clones and lacks some. Of around 370,000 clones in the sample, approximately 89% were seen once. Sequencing was carried out using peripheral blood. Receptors were obtained from a woman between 18 and 30 years old who had recovered from COVID-19. CDR3s include the opening cysteine and the closing phenylalanine or tryptophan. D genes are given only for firm matches. Clone size is stated in some rows and not others, as once, few, many or a class when expanded.

TRBJ2-3	NA	NA	TRBV9	TGTGCCAGCAGCCGAGGTGGAGCAGATACGCAGTATTTT	CASSRGGADTQYF
TRBJ1-5	NA	few	TRBV5-1	TGCGCCAGCAGCCCGGACAGCACCGATCAGCCCCAGCATTTT	CASSPDSTDQPQHF
TRBJ1-1	NA	NA	TRBV21-1	TGTGCCAGGCTATGGGAGTTGAACACTGAAGCTTTCTTT	CARLWELNTEAFF
TRBJ2-3	NA	NA	TRBV4-1	TGCGCCAGCAGCCTGGCAATGGATACGCAGTATTTT	CASSLAMDTQYF
TRBJ2-1	TRBD2	NA	TRBV27	TGTGCCAGCAGTCAATCGGGACTAGCTGCCTACAATGAGCAGTTCTTC	CASSQSGLAAYNEQFF
TRBJ2-1	NA	NA	TRBV18	TGTGCCAGCTCACCGTCTTCGAGGGATGAGCAGTTCTTC	CASSPSSRDEQFF
TRBJ2-2	NA	NA	TRBV4-3	TGCGCCAGCAGCCAAGTTGCGACGGCGGGCGGGGAGCTGTTTTTT	CASSQVATAGGELFF
TRBJ2-2	NA	NA	TRBV15	TGTGCCACCAGCAGAGACAACGCGCGGGTTGGGGAGCTGTTTTTT	CATSRDNARVGELFF
TRBJ1-2	TRBD1	NA	TRBV30	TGTGCCTGGAGTGTACGGGACAGTCAGTATGGCTACACCTTC	CAWSVRDSQYGYTF
TRBJ1-2	NA	NA	TRBV19	TGTGCCAGTAGTATTTTAGGGACACCCTATGGCTACACCTTC	CASSILGTPYGYTF
TRBJ2-3	TRBD2	NA	TRBV2	TGTGCCAGCAGTGAAGTCGCTAGCGGAAACACAGATACGCAGTATTTT	CASSEVASGNTDTQYF
TRBJ1-1	NA	NA	TRBV29-1	TGCAGCGTTGAACAGGGATCCACTGAAGCTTTCTTT	CSVEQGSTEAFF
TRBJ1-5	TRBD1	NA	TRBV4-3	TGCGCCAGCAGCCAAGATTGGGGACAGAATCAGCCCCAGCATTTT	CASSQDWGQNQPQHF
TRBJ2-1	NA	NA	TRBV4-3	TGCGCCAGCAGGCCCACGGTGAGCTCCTACAATGAGCAGTTCTTC	CASRPTVSSYNEQFF
TRBJ1-2	TRBD1	NA	TRBV19	TGTGCCAGTAGTATTGGGCAGGGGGCAAGGAGGTCTGGCTACACCTTC	CASSIGQGARRSGYTF
TRBJ2-1	NA	NA	TRBV7-9	TGTGCCAGCACCTCTCGTGGTCAGCGCAATGAGCAGTTCTTC	CASTSRGQRNEQFF
TRBJ1-6	NA	once	TRBV5-6	TGTGCCAGCAGCCCGGTCGGCCAGAGGACCTATAATTCACCCCTCCACTTT	CASSPVGQRTYNSPLHF
TRBJ1-4	NA	NA	TRBV5-6	TGTGCCAGCAGCCGAGGACAGAGTAATGAAAAACTGTTTTTT	CASSRGQSNEKLFF
TRBJ2-1	TRBD2	NA	TRBV11-3	TGTGCCAGCTTCCCTATAGCGGGATTGGAGCAGTTCTTC	CASFPIAGLEQFF
TRBJ1-4	TRBD1	NA	TRBV2	TGTGCCAGCAGGGACAGGCGACATCCTAATGAAAAACTGTTTTTT	CASRDRRHPNEKLFF
TRBJ2-2	NA	once	TRBV5-1	TGCGCCAGCACCCCTTGGGGGGAGTCAGTCCGGACCGGGGAGCTGTTTTTT	CASTPWGESVRTGELFF
TRBJ1-1	NA	NA	TRBV11-3	TGTGCCAGCAGCTTAGCAACTGGGAGGACTGAAGCTTTCTTT	CASSLATGRTEAFF
TRBJ2-1	NA	NA	TRBV24-1	TGTGCCACCAGTGATTCCGAGAGTAACTCCTACAATGAGCAGTTCTTC	CATSDSESNSYNEQFF
TRBJ1-3	TRBD1	once	TRBV7-9	TGTGCCAGCAGCGGAGTCGACAGGGGTACACCTGGAAACACCATATATTTT	CASSGVDRGTPGNTIYF
TRBJ2-3	NA	NA	TRBV7-9	TGTGCCAGCAGCTTAACTTCGACAGGCAAGGATACGCAGTATTTT	CASSLTSTGKDTQYF
TRBJ1-1	NA	once	TRBV2	TGTGCCAGCAGTGAAGAGGGCAGGGTGGGGACTGAAGCTTTCTTT	CASSEEGRVGTEAFF
TRBJ1-4	NA	NA	TRBV29-1	TGCAGCGTTGGCACAAGTGGGGGCGAGGAACTGTTTTTT	CSVGTSGGEELFF
TRBJ2-1	TRBD2	NA	TRBV18	TGTGCCAGCTCCTGGACTAGCGGGACCCACTACAATGAGCAGTTCTTC	CASSWTSGTHYNEQFF
TRBJ2-1	NA	NA	TRBV11-3	TGTGCCAGCAGCTTAGGACAGATCACCTACAATGAGCAGTTCTTC	CASSLGQITYNEQFF
TRBJ2-5	NA	NA	TRBV5-1	TGCGCCAGCAGCCCCCAATTAGAAGAGACCCAGTACTTC	CASSPQLEETQYF
TRBJ2-5	NA	NA	TRBV21-1	TGTGCCAGCAGAGGGACTTCCCAACAGCACCAAGAGACCCAGTACTTC	CASRGTSQQHQETQYF
TRBJ1-3	TRBD1	NA	TRBV6-2/TRBV6-3	TGTGCCAGCAGTTGGACAGGCTCTGGAAACACCATATATTTT	CASSWTGSGNTIYF
TRBJ1-1	TRBD1	NA	TRBV30	TGTGCCTGGACAGGGGGATTGAACACTGAAGCTTTCTTT	CAWTGGLNTEAFF
TRBJ1-6	NA	NA	TRBV10-1	TGCGCCACCGCGGAAACTCGTAGGCTCTATAATTCACCCCTCCACTTT	CATAETRRLYNSPLHF
TRBJ2-1	TRBD2	once	TRBV9	TGTGCCAGCAGCGTAGACGCGGGAGGTCCGTTCTTC	CASSVDAGGPFF
TRBJ2-3	TRBD2	NA	TRBV5-1	TGCGCCAGCAGCCGGCAAAGGAGCGGGAACACAGATACGCAGTATTTT	CASSRQRSGNTDTQYF
TRBJ1-4	NA	NA	TRBV5-1	TGCGCCAGCAGCCTGGGGGGGCCTCTTGAAAAACTGTTTTTT	CASSLGGPLEKLFF
TRBJ2-6	TRBD2	many	TRBV29-1	TGCAACTCAAAGGGAGGGGACGGTAACTCTGGGGCCAACGTCCTGACTTTC	CNSKGGDGNSGANVLTF
TRBJ1-2	NA	once	TRBV24-1	TGTGCCACCAGTCCGGGGTACGGCTACACCTTC	CATSPGYGYTF
TRBJ2-2	NA	NA	TRBV19	TGTGCCAGTAGTATAGGAGGCGGGGAGCTGTTTTTT	CASSIGGGELFF
TRBJ2-5	TRBD2	NA	TRBV6-2/TRBV6-3	TGTGCCAGCAGTCCACAGCGCGGGAGGGACCAGTACTTC	CASSPQRGRDQYF
TRBJ1-6	NA	NA	TRBV28	TGTGCCAGCAGTTTCATCCAGGCCGGCAATTCACCCCTCCACTTT	CASSFIQAGNSPLHF
TRBJ2-5	NA	NA	TRBV29-1	TGCAGCGTGACACCCCAGGGAGGAGAGACCCAGTACTTC	CSVTPQGGETQYF
TRBJ1-4	NA	NA	TRBV2	TGTGCCAGCAGTTACAGTGAAAAACTGTTTTTT	CASSYSEKLFF
TRBJ2-3	NA	NA	TRBV4-1	TGCGCCAGCAGCCAAGAGGCTGGCCGCAGGTCCTTTACAGATACGCAGTATTTT	CASSQEAGRRSFTDTQYF
TRBJ2-5	TRBD2	NA	TRBV5-4	TGTGCCAGCAGCCTGGGGCCGGGGGGGTTCCAAGAGACCCAGTACTTC	CASSLGPGGFQETQYF
TRBJ2-1	TRBD2	NA	TRBV3-1/TRBV3-2	TGTGCCAGCAGCCCAAAGCGGGAGAACGGGAATGAGCAGTTCTTC	CASSPKRENGNEQFF
TRBJ1-2	NA	few	TRBV5-1	TGCGCCAGCAGCCCACTGGGACTGGACTATGGCTACACCTTC	CASSPLGLDYGYTF
TRBJ1-5	TRBD1	NA	TRBV19	TGTGCCAGTAGTACCTCGGGACAGGGCAATCAGCCCCAGCATTTT	CASSTSGQGNQPQHF
TRBJ2-5	NA	NA	TRBV15	TGTGCCACCAGCAGAGTCGGGGCCCAGTACTTC	CATSRVGAQYF
TRBJ2-2	TRBD2	NA	TRBV10-3	TGTGCCATCAGTGACCCGCGGACTAGCGATGGCACCGGGGAGCTGTTTTTT	CAISDPRTSDGTGELFF
TRBJ2-1	TRBD2	NA	TRBV4-3	TGCGCCAGCAGCCAATTACTAGCGGGAGGGCCCTCCTACAATGAGCAGTTCTTC	CASSQLLAGGPSYNEQFF
TRBJ1-2	NA	NA	TRBV19	TGTGCCAGTACTTTAGAGGGAGCCTATGGCTACACCTTC	CASTLEGAYGYTF
TRBJ2-1	TRBD2	NA	TRBV5-4	TGTGCCAGCAGCTCCCTCCGTGGGACTAGCGGGCCCAGGTCCTACAATGAGCAGTTCTTC	CASSSLRGTSGPRSYNEQFF